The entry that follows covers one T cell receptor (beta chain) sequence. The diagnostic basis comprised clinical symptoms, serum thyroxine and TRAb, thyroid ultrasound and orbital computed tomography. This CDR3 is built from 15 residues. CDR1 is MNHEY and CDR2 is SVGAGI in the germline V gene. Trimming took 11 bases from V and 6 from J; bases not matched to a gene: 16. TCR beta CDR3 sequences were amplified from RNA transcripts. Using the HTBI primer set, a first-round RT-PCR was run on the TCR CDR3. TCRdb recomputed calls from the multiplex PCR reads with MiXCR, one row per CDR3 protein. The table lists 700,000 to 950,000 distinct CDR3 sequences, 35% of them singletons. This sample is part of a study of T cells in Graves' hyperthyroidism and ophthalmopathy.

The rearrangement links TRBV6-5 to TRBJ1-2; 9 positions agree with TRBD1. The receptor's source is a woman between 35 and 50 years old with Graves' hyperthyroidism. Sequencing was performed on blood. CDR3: CAGGDRVTLRDGYTF. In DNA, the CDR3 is TGTGCCGGGGGGGACAGGGTGACTTTGAGGGATGGCTACACCTTC.